These T cell receptor beta chains were read from a single sample in a study of T-cell reconstitution after alpha-beta-depleted transplantation in children. A single record per CDR3 protein comes from TCRdb applying MiXCR to the PCR reads. The table records 200,000 to 250,000 distinct CDR3 sequences, roughly 7.7% of them present only once. Sequenced here: PBMCs, mostly from graft donor cells, sampled 180 days after TCRalphabeta/CD19-depleted stem cell transplant. The receptors here all came from a male patient between 10 and 17 years old who had a stem cell transplant for acute lymphoblastic leukemia, so the T cells may come from the graft donor. CDR3s include the opening cysteine and the closing phenylalanine or tryptophan.

J	V	CDR3
TRBJ1-1	TRBV18	CASSRLRTPPAGAEAFF
TRBJ1-5	TRBV9	CASSAPSADGPQHF
TRBJ2-2	TRBV28	CASRRSENTGELFF
TRBJ1-5	TRBV6-5	CASSYHRGGNQPQHF
TRBJ2-2	TRBV27	CASRSFNRAPNTGELFF
TRBJ2-2	TRBV4-1	CASSREIEQGTGELFF
TRBJ2-5	TRBV7-9	CASSFTGEETQYF
TRBJ1-2	TRBV4-1	CASSQASRDNYGYTF
TRBJ2-7	TRBV10-3	CAISLRTGVGYEQYF
TRBJ1-4	TRBV4-1	CASSLWGDRGREKLFF
TRBJ2-6	TRBV4-3	CASSQEPGQSTVSGANVLTF
TRBJ2-5	TRBV9	CASSVGGRDGLRETQYF
TRBJ2-7	TRBV5-5	CASSSPGQGAYEQYF
TRBJ1-2	TRBV24-1	CATSDKDRGRDGYTF
TRBJ2-1	TRBV4-1	CASSQDGGPTSSKFF
TRBJ2-3	TRBV10-2	CASSDPGLAKDTQYF
TRBJ2-2	TRBV4-3	CASSQERIATGELFF
TRBJ2-5	TRBV11-2	CASSYGTSSQETQYF
TRBJ2-2	TRBV6-5	CASSYSGLGELFF
TRBJ1-2	TRBV29-1	CSVGYGQDHYGYTF
TRBJ2-7	TRBV14	CASSQPFGGATYEQYF
TRBJ1-1	TRBV2	CAREPVATEAFF
TRBJ1-3	TRBV12-3/TRBV12-4	CASTTLSGNTIYF
TRBJ1-5	TRBV20-1	CSASQYRDSNQPQHF
TRBJ2-2	TRBV7-9	CASSLRGGAAPNTGELFF
TRBJ2-3	TRBV7-3	CASSSRDSTDTQYF
TRBJ1-5	TRBV20-1	CSARVQAGPGNQPQHF
TRBJ2-7	TRBV12-3/TRBV12-4	CASSPWGQAYEQYF
TRBJ1-2	TRBV29-1	CSVESYSYGYTF
TRBJ2-5	TRBV3-1	CASSQEGLEETQYF
TRBJ1-1	TRBV6-5	CASSYSKTRMNTEAFF
TRBJ2-1	TRBV5-1	CASSVTGLAGASEQFF
TRBJ1-5	TRBV7-3	CASSLPVVNQPQHF
TRBJ2-7	TRBV7-2	CASSPRGGGGAPYEQYF
TRBJ2-7	TRBV29-1	CSVEDGSGASYEQYF
TRBJ1-3	TRBV7-2	CASSLRWAGGNTIYF
TRBJ2-7	TRBV12-3/TRBV12-4	CASTLYEQYF
TRBJ2-3	TRBV29-1	CSVTTSGTDTQYF
TRBJ2-3	TRBV20-1	CSASLAGVSDTQYF
TRBJ1-5	TRBV6-5	CASSSRVANQPQHF
TRBJ1-1	TRBV7-9	CASSPEVTGLGAFF
TRBJ2-1	TRBV5-1	CASSVYGDEQFF
TRBJ1-1	TRBV7-9	CASSSRVRGRRAEAFF
TRBJ1-1	TRBV29-1	CSASRGGDTEAFF
TRBJ2-7	TRBV28	CASSRATSGNYEQYF
TRBJ2-1	TRBV12-3/TRBV12-4	CASSLGGLADTSYNEQFF
TRBJ1-5	TRBV6-1	CASSEAGGPYQPQHF
TRBJ2-7	TRBV9	CASTEGRDYEQYF
TRBJ2-7	TRBV5-6	CASSLDLSYEQYF
TRBJ2-3	TRBV28	CASSLFPGHGKDTQYF
TRBJ2-7	TRBV12-3/TRBV12-4	CASSLTGTELYF
TRBJ2-7	TRBV2	CASRGVQVGEQYF
TRBJ2-7	TRBV3-1	CASSQVGLAGNEQYF
TRBJ2-1	TRBV9	CASSLGTSGDYNEQFF
TRBJ1-2	TRBV7-2	CASSFSSDRGGGYTF
TRBJ2-3	TRBV7-9	CASSFLGTDTQYF
TRBJ2-3	TRBV7-9	CASSLRQGVPGRRGPDTQYF